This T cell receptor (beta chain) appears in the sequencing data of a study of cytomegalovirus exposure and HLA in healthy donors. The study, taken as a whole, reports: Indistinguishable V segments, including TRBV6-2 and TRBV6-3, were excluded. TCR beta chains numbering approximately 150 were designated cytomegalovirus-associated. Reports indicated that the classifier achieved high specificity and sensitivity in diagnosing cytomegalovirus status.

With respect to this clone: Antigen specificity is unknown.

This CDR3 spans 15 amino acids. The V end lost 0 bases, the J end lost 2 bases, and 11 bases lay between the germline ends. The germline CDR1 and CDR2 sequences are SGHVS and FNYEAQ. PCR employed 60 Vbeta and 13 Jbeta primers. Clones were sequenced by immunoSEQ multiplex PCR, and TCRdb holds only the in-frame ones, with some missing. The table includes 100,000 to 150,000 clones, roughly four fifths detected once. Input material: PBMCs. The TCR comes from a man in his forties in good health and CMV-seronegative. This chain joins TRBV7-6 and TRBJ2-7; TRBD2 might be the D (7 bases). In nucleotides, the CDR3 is TGTGCCAGCAGCTTAGCGGGGGGGCCTGCCTACGAGCAGTACTTC. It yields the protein CASSLAGGPAYEQYF.